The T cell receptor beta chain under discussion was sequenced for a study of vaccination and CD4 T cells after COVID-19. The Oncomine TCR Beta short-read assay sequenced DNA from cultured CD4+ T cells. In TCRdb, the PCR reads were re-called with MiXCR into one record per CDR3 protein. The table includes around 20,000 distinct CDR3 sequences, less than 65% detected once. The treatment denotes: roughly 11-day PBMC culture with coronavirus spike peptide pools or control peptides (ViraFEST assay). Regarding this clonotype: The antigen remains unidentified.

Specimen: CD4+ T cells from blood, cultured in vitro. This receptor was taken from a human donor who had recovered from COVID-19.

In nucleotides, the CDR3 is TGTGCCAGCAGCTCCCTTGGACAGAGCCAAGAGACCCAGTACTTC. Its protein product is CASSSLGQSQETQYF. The chain links TRBV7-2 to TRBJ2-5, with D perhaps matching TRBD1 (6 bases). The CDR3 covers 15 residues. Trimming took 4 bases from V and 1 from J, leaving 13 bases between them. CDR1 and CDR2 (germline): SGHTA, FQGNSA.